This T cell receptor (beta chain) was found in a study of vaccination effects on CD4 cells after COVID-19. About the study: There were two convalescent patients who gave samples 16 days and one week before vaccination.

Study-wide results and caveats: Clonal contraction was marked in infection- and vaccine-induced clones late after vaccination. Most post-vaccine spike-reactive clones in convalescents were new, not infection-derived.

Using viral peptide pools, the ViraFEST assay grew out antigen-specific CD4+ T cells prior to sequencing. CD4+ T cell isolation took place after 10 days of culture. It was between March and December 2020 that the person had a SARS-CoV-2 infection confirmed by PCR. Supplemented with about 10 IU/ml IL-2 and 10 ug/ml peptides, around 2 million PBMC per well were kept in culture. Comments on this clone: Its antigen is unknown.

Sequencing used immunoSEQ multiplex PCR; TCRdb keeps in-frame clones, though not all of them. The sample includes tens of thousands of clones, around 72% seen only once; the top ten take about 18%. The CDR3 spans 14 residues. Per germline, CDR1 LGHNA and CDR2 YSLEER. Losses at the gene ends were 2 bases for V and 6 bases for J; bases not matched to a gene: 5. The chain is built from TRBV4-3 and TRBJ2-3; 7 bases are shared with TRBD1. The sequencing used CD4+ T cells from PBMCs cultured with HCoV-NL63 spike peptides, collected before COVID-19 vaccination. This clonotype was sampled from a human donor who had a prior SARS-CoV-2 infection. Written as DNA, the CDR3 is TGCGCCAGCAGCCAACATTACAGGGGTGATACGCAGTATTTT. It is translated as CASSQHYRGDTQYF.